These T cell receptor beta chains were read from a single sample in a study of blood T cell repertoires in COVID-19. Sequenced by immunoSEQ multiplex PCR; TCRdb stores in-frame clones only, minus some. Seen here are approximately 190,000 clones, about four fifths observed once, and the top ten hold approximately 6.9%. Sequencing was performed on peripheral blood. The receptors derive from a man aged 55 to 70 with acute or convalescent COVID-19. Each CDR3 is given with its conserved first and last residue.

v_call	j_call	cdr3_aa
TRBV19	TRBJ2-7	CASSNTGQGTYEQYF
TRBV2	TRBJ1-1	CASSEAKGGAFF
TRBV7-9	TRBJ2-7	CASSTVSYEQYF
TRBV2	TRBJ1-1	CASSLDRETEAFF
TRBV2	TRBJ1-5	CASSAQGTSNQPQHF
TRBV5-4	TRBJ1-5	CASSSNPGTVNQPQHF
TRBV3-1/TRBV3-2	TRBJ1-5	CASSQGDRPNQPQHF
TRBV5-4	TRBJ1-1	CASSLRGRNTEAFF
TRBV19	TRBJ1-6	CASNVGQGASPLHF
TRBV11-3	TRBJ1-2	CASSSPDREGYGYTF
TRBV7-3	TRBJ1-1	CASSSGQGVFTEAFF
TRBV11-2	TRBJ2-2	CASSGQGNTGELFF
TRBV10-3	TRBJ1-1	CAISDSGTPNTEAFF
TRBV12-3/TRBV12-4	TRBJ1-5	CASSLLDQPQHF
TRBV10-3	TRBJ1-6	CAISETRVNSPLHF
TRBV15	TRBJ2-7	CATSRGLAGGGEQYF
TRBV6-2/TRBV6-3	TRBJ2-3	CASSGPRGSTDTQYF
TRBV9	TRBJ1-2	CASSRQGSNYGYTF
TRBV6-6	TRBJ2-1	CASGRDRVLEQFF
TRBV15	TRBJ1-4	CATSRRPLREKLFF
TRBV27	TRBJ1-1	CASSLFGGTEAFF
TRBV9	TRBJ2-7	CASSEGAGGPYEQYF
TRBV4-2	TRBJ1-2	CASSQARQANYGYTF
TRBV4-3	TRBJ2-1	CASSQDPPAGGVRNEQFF
TRBV28	TRBJ1-5	CASSPTGGPPQHF
TRBV2	TRBJ1-2	CASSADRGYYGYTF
TRBV19	TRBJ2-3	CASSSWAVSTDTQYF
TRBV5-1	TRBJ2-1	CASSPPTGSFDDEQFF
TRBV6-5	TRBJ2-2	CASRWQADGELFF
TRBV7-2	TRBJ2-1	CASSLVGGGYNEQFF
TRBV9	TRBJ1-1	CASSPTGQNTEAFF
TRBV12-2	TRBJ1-5	CASRLPDRESNQPQHF
TRBV4-3	TRBJ2-2	CASSQETNMNTGELFF
TRBV29-1	TRBJ2-1	CSARDRADEQFF
TRBV2	TRBJ1-2	CASRAYDRFYGYTF
TRBV5-1	TRBJ1-2	CASRRGNYGYTF
TRBV4-1	TRBJ1-4	CASSQQIGGTNEKLFF